The count of the clone carrying this T cell receptor beta chain is one. Its antigen is still unknown. The V gene lost 3 bases and the J gene lost 3 bases, with 8 bases spanning the gap. The germline CDR1 and CDR2 sequences are WSHSY and SAAADI. The CDR3 loop spans 13 amino acids. This entry belongs to a study of cytomegalovirus exposure and HLA in healthy donors. The study, taken as a whole, reports: Analysis was carried out at a later point, and it linked a missense DCLRE1C variant to TCR beta V- and J-gene trimming. An assumption of roughly uniform sequencing depth across donors underlay the presence/absence analyses. The HLA-A and HLA-B alleles of most subjects were reportedly predicted accurately from TCR beta sequences.

The PCR ran on 60 Vbeta and 13 Jbeta primers. Produced via immunoSEQ multiplex PCR; TCRdb's table is partial and in-frame only. The table lists roughly 150,000 clones, around 86% of them singletons. The TCR sequence derives from a male donor in good health and CMV-seronegative. This sequence joins TRBV10-2 and TRBJ2-5; D gene ambiguous. Specimen: PBMCs. CDR3: CASSDNAKETQYF. CDR3 nucleotide sequence: TGCGCCAGCAGTGACAACGCGAAAGAGACCCAGTACTTC.